A selection of T cell receptor beta chains follows, all from one sample in a study of blood T cell repertoires in COVID-19. Measured with immunoSEQ multiplex PCR; TCRdb has only the in-frame clones, and not every one. The sample holds around 70,000 clones; about 90% are singletons and the top ten take approximately 7.9%. Sequencing was carried out using peripheral blood. The source of these receptors is a human donor in a cohort sampled during active COVID-19. Both conserved end residues are part of each CDR3. The D gene is left open where the match is weak.

d_call v_call cdr3_aa
TRBD1 TRBV19 CASRWDRGGNQPQHF
TRBD2 TRBV7-8 CASSLRGRLAGQPPREQYF
TRBD2 TRBV4-3 CASSPGLAGVVPYEQYF
TRBD2 TRBV7-3 CASSLVEAGEVDTQYF
. TRBV21-1 CASSTPGQSTDTQYF
TRBD1 TRBV4-3 CASSRHIGGTGGARGETQYF
. TRBV27 CASSQYIENTEAFF
TRBD1 TRBV5-1 CASSYGTGDIGELFF
. TRBV9 CASSVGASYEQYF
TRBD2 TRBV9 CASSAGLAGGEQYF